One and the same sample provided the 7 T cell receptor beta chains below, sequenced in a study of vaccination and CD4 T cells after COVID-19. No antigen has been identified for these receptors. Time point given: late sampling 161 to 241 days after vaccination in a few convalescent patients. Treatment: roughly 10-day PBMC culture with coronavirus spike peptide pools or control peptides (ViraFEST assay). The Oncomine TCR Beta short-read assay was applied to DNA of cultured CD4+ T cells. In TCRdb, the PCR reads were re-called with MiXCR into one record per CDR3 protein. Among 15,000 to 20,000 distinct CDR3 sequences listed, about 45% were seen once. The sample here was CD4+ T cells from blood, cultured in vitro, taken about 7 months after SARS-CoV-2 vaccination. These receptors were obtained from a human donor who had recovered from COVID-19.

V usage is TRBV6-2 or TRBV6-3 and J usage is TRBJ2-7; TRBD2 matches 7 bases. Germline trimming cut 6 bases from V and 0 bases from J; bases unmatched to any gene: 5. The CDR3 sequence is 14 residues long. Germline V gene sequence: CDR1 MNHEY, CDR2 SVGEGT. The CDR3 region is CASSTQRDSYEQYF. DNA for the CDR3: TGTGCCAGCAGCACCCAGCGGGACTCCTACGAGCAGTACTTC.

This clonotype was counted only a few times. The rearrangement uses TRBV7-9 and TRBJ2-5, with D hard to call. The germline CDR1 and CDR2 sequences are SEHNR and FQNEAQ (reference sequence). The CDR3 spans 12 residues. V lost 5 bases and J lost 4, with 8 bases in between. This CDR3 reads CASSQVGETQYF. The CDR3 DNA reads TGTGCCAGCAGCCAAGTTGGAGAGACCCAGTACTTC.

In nucleotides, the CDR3 is TGTGCCAGCAGCCAAAGTGGGCGGGAACGTCTAGCCAAAAACATTCAGTACTTC. Translating it yields CASSQSGRERLAKNIQYF. V and J are TRBV7-2 and TRBJ2-4, with TRBD2 as a possible D gene (6 bases). CDR1 and CDR2 from the germline V gene are SGHTA and FQGNSA. The CDR3 covers 18 residues. The V and J ends lost 5 bases and 0 bases respectively, with 20 bases between them.

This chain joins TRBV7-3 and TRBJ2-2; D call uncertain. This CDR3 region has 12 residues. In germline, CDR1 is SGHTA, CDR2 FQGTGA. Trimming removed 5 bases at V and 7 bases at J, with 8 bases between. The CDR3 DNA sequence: TGTGCCAGCAGCACCCCACTCGGGGAGCTGTTTTTT. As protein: CASSTPLGELFF. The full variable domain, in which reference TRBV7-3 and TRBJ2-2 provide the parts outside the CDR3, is GAGVSQTPSNKVTEKGKYVELRCDPISGHTALYWYRQSLGQGPEFLIYFQGTGAADDSGLPNDRFFAVRPEGSVSTLKIQRTERGDSAVYLCASSTPLGELFFGEGSRLTVL.

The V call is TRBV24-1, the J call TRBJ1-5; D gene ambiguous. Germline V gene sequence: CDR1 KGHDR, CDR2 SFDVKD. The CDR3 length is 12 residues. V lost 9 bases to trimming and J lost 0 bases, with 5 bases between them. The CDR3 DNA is TGTGCCACCTCCATTAGCAATCAGCCCCAGCATTTT. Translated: CATSISNQPQHF.

This CDR3 reads CASRRRHPDYEQYF. The CDR3 coding sequence is TGTGCCAGCCGGCGGAGACATCCAGACTACGAGCAGTACTTC. The V call is TRBV19, the J call TRBJ2-7; D call uncertain. Germline values: CDR1 LNHDA, CDR2 SQIVND (reference sequence). The V end lost 9 bases, the J end lost 3 bases, and 18 bases lay between the germline ends. There are 14 residues in the CDR3.

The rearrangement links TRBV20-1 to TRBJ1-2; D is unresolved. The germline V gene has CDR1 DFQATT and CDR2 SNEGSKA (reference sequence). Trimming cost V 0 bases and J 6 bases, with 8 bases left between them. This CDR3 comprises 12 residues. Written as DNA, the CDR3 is TGCAGTGCTAGAGATATGGAAGATGGCTACACCTTC. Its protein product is CSARDMEDGYTF.